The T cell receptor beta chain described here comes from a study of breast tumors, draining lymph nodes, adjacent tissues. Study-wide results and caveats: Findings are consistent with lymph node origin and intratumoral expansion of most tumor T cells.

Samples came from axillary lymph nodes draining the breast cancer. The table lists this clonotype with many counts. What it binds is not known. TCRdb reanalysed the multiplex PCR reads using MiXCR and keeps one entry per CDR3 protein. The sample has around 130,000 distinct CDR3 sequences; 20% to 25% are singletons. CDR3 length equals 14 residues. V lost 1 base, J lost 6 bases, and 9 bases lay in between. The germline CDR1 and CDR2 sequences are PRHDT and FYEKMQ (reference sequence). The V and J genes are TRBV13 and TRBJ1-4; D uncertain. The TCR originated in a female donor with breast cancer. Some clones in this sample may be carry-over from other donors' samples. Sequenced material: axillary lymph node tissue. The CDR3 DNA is TGTGCCAGCAGCTTAGCGGGGAATGATGAAAAACTGTTTTTT. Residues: CASSLAGNDEKLFF.